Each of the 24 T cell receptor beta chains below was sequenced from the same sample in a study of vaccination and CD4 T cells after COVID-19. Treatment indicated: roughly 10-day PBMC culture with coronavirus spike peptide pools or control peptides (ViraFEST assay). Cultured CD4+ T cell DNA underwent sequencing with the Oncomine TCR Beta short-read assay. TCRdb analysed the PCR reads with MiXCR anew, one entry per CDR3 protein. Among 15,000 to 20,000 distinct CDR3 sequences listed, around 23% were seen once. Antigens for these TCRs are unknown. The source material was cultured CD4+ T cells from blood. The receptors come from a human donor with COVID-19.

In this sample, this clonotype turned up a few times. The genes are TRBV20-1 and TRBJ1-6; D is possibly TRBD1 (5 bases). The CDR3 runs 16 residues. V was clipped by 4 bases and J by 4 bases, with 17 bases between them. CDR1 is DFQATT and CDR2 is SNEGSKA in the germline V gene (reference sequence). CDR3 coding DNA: TGCAGTGCTACCCCGGGACTCCGGGCGTATAATTCACCCCTCCACTTT. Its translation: CSATPGLRAYNSPLHF.

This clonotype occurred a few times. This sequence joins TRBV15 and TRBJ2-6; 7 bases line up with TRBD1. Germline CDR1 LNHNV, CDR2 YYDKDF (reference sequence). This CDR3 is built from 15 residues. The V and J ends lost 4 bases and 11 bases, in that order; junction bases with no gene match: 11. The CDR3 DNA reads TGTGCCACCAGCACAGATGCCGGGACAGTTCACGTCCTGACTTTC. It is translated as CATSTDAGTVHVLTF. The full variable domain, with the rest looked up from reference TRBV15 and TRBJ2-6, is DAMVIQNPRYQVTQFGKPVTLSCSQTLNHNVMYWYQQKSSQAPKLLFHYYDKDFNNEADTPDNFQSRRPNTSFCFLDIRSPGLGDTAMYLCATSTDAGTVHVLTFGAGSRLTVL.

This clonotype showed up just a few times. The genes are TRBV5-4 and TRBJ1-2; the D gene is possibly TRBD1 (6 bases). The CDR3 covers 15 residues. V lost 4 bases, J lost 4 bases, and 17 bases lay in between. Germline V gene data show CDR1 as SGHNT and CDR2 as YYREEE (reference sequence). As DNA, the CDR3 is TGTGCCAGCAGCAAAGGGGAACAGGGTTCCTATGGCTACACCTTC. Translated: CASSKGEQGSYGYTF.

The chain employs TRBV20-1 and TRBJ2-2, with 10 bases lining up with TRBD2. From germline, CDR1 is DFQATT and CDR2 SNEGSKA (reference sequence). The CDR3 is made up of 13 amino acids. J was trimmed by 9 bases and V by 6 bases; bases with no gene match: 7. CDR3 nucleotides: TGCAGTGCACTAGCGGGGCCATCCCGGGAGCTGTTTTTT. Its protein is CSALAGPSRELFF.

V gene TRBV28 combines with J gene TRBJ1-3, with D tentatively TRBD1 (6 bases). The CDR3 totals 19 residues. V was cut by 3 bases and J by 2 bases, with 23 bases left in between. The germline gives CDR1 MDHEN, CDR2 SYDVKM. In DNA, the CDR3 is TGTGCCAGCAGTTTCAAGCCCACCGTTCAGGGGAGGGCTGGAAACACCATATATTTT. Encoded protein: CASSFKPTVQGRAGNTIYF. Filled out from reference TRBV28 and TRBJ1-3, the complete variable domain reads DVKVTQSSRYLVKRTGEKVFLECVQDMDHENMFWYRQDPGLGLRLIYFSYDVKMKEKGDIPEGYSVSREKKERFSLILESASTNQTSMYLCASSFKPTVQGRAGNTIYFGEGSWLTVV.

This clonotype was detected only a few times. The CDR3, as DNA: TGTGCCAGCAGCTTGGCAGGATTAGGAAATGGCTACACCTTC. Amino acid sequence: CASSLAGLGNGYTF. The chain employs TRBV5-8 and TRBJ1-2; D call uncertain. The CDR3 sequence is 14 residues long. Germline CDR1 is SGHTS and CDR2 is YDEGEE. The germline V and J ends were trimmed by 0 bases and 6 bases, with 12 bases remaining between them.

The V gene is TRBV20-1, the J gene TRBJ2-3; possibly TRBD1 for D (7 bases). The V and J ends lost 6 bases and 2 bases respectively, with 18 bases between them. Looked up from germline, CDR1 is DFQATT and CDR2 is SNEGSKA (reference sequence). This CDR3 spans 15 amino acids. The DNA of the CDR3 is TGCAGTGCAGGGGGCCGCGGACTAAACACAGATACGCAGTATTTT. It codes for CSAGGRGLNTDTQYF.

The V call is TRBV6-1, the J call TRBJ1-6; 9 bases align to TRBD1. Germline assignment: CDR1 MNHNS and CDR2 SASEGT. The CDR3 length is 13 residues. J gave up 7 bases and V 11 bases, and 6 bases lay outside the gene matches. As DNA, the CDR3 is TGTGCCGCACGGACAGGGGAGAATTCACCCCTCCACTTT. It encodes CAARTGENSPLHF.

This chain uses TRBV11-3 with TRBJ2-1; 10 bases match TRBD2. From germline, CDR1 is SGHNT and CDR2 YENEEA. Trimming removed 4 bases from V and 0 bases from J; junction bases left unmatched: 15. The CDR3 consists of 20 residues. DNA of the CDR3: TGTGCCAGCAGCTCCCGGGAGTCTAGCGGGGGCCTTAGCTCCTACAATGAGCAGTTCTTC. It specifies CASSSRESSGGLSSYNEQFF.

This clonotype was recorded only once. The CDR3 protein is CASSQLRGGFEQYF. CDR3 bases: TGCGCCAGCAGCCAACTTCGTGGGGGTTTCGAGCAGTACTTC. The chain recombines TRBV4-3 with TRBJ2-7, with D possibly called TRBD1 or TRBD2 (5 bases each). CDR1 and CDR2 (germline): LGHNA, YSLEER. Trimming removed 2 bases at V and 6 bases at J, with 14 bases between. This CDR3 comprises 14 residues.

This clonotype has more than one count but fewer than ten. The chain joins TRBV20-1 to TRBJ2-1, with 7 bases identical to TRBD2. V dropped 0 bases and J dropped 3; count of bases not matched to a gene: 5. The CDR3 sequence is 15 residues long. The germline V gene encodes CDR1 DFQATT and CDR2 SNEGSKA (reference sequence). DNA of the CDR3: TGCAGTGCTAGAGATTTCCCTAGCGGCTACAATGAGCAGTTCTTC. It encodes CSARDFPSGYNEQFF.

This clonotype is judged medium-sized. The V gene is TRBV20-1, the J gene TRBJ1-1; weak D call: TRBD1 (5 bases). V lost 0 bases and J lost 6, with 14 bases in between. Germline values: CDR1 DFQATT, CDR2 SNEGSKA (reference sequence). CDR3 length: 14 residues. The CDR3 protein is CSARDRRGRAEAFF. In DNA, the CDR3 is TGCAGTGCTAGAGATCGCCGGGGGAGGGCTGAAGCTTTCTTT.

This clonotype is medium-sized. Here the CDR3 DNA reads TGTGCCAGCAGCTTAGGTTCAGGGGGCTACGAGCAGTACTTC. Protein sequence: CASSLGSGGYEQYF. This chain uses TRBV11-2 with TRBJ2-7, with 7 bases fitting TRBD1. From germline, CDR1 is SGHAT and CDR2 FQNNGV. The V segment lost 1 base and the J segment 3 bases; nucleotides outside the gene matches: 3. CDR3 length: 14 residues. Combining the CDR3 with reference TRBV11-2 and TRBJ2-7 gives the whole variable domain EAGVAQSPRYKIIEKRQSVAFWCNPISGHATLYWYQQILGQGPKLLIQFQNNGVVDDSQLPKDRFSAERLKGVDSTLKIQPAKLEDSAVYLCASSLGSGGYEQYFGPGTRLTVT.

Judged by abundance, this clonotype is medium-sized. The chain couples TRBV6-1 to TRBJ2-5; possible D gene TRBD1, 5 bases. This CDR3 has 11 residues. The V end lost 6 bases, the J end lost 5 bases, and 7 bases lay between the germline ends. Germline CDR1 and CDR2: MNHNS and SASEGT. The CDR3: CASSSGETQYF. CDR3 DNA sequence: TGTGCCAGCAGCTCAGGGGAGACCCAGTACTTC.

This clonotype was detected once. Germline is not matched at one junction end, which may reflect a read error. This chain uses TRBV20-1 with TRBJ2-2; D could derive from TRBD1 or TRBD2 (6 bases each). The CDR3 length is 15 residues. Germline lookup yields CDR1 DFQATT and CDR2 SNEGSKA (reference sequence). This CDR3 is CSAVKGGRRTGKLFF. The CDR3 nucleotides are TGCAGTGCTGTCAAGGGGGGACGTCGCACCGGGAAGCTGTTTTTT.

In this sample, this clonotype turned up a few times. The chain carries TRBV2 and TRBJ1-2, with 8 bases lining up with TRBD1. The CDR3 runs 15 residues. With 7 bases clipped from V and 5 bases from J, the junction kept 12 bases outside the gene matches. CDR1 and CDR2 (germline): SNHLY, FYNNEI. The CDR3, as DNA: TGTGCCAGCAACCAGGGGGCCCGGATGGGATATGGCTACACCTTC. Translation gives CASNQGARMGYGYTF.

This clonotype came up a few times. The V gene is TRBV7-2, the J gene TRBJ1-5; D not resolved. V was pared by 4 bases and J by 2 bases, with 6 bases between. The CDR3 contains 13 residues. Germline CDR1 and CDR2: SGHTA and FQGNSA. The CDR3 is CASSSNRNQPQHF. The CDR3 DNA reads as TGTGCCAGCAGCTCAAACCGCAATCAGCCCCAGCATTTT. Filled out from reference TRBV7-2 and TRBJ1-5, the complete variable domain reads GAGVSQSPSNKVTEKGKDVELRCDPISGHTALYWYRQSLGQGLEFLIYFQGNSAPDKSGLPSDRFSAERTGGSVSTLTIQRTQQEDSAVYLCASSSNRNQPQHFGDGTRLSIL.

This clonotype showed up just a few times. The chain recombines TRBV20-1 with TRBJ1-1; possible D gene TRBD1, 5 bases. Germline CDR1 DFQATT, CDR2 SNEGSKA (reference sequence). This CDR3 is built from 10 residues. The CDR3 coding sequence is TGCAGCGCAGGGTCCACTGAAGCTTTCTTT. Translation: CSAGSTEAFF.

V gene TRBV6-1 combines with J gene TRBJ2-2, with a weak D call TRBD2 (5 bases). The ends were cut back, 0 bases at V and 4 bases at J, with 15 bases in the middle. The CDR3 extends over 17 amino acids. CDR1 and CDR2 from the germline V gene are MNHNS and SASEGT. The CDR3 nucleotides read TGTGCCAGCAGTGAAGCGCGGCCGTACGAGGGCACCGGGGAGCTGTTTTTT. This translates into CASSEARPYEGTGELFF.

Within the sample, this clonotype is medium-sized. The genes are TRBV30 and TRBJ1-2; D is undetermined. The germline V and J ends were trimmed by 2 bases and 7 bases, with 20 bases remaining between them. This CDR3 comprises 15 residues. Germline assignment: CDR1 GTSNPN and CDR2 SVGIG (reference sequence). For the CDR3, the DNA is TGTGCCTGGAGTACTTATGGGCAGAGGGCCATTGGCTACACCTTC. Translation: CAWSTYGQRAIGYTF. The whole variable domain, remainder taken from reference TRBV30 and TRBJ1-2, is SQTIHQWPATLVQPVGSPLSLECTVEGTSNPNLYWYRQAAGRGLQLLFYSVGIGQISSEVPQNLSASRPQDRQFILSSKKLLLSDSGFYLCAWSTYGQRAIGYTFGSGTRLTVV.

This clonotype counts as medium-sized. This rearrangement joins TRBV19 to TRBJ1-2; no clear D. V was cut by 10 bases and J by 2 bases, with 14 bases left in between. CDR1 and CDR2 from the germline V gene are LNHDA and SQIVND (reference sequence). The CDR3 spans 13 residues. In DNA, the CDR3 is TGTGCCACCCATGGTACCGTAAACTATGGCTACACCTTC. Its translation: CATHGTVNYGYTF. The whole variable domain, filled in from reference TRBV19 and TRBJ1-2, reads DGGITQSPKYLFRKEGQNVTLSCEQNLNHDAMYWYRQDPGQGLRLIYYSQIVNDFQKGDIAEGYSVSREKKESFPLTVTSAQKNPTAFYLCATHGTVNYGYTFGSGTRLTVV.

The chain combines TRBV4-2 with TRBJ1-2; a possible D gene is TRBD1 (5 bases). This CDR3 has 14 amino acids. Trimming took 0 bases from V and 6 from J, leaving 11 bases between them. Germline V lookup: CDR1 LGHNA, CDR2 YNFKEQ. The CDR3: CASSQDEGRDGYTF. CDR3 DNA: TGTGCCAGCAGCCAAGATGAGGGGCGCGATGGCTACACCTTC.

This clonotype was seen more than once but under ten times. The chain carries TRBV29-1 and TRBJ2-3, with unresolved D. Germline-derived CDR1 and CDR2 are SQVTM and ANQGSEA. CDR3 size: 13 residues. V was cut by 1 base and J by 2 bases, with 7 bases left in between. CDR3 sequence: CSVEGRTTDTQYF. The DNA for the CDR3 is TGCAGCGTTGAAGGCAGGACCACAGATACGCAGTATTTT.

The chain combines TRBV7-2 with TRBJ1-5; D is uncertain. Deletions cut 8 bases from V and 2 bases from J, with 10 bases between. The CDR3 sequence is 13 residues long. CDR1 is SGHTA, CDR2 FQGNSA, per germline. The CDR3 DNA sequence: TGTGCCAGCGGCTCAAACCGCAATCAGCCCCAGCATTTT. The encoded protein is CASGSNRNQPQHF.